This passage covers 4 T cell receptor beta chains from one sample sequenced in a study of T-cell memory formation after mild COVID-19. Each CDR3 protein is one row after TCRdb ran MiXCR on the 5' RACE reads. Of approximately 500,000 distinct CDR3 sequences in the sample, 25% were seen once. The sequenced material came from PBMCs or a T cell subset sorted from them (not recorded which). The receptors come from an adult woman who had mild COVID-19 (a few samples of this study predate the infection). Cell type and time point are not known.

V usage is TRBV24-1 and J usage is TRBJ2-1, with 9 bases identical to TRBD1. The CDR3 runs to 15 residues. V gave up 3 bases and J gave up 3 bases; unmatched junction bases: 2. Germline V gene data show CDR1 as KGHDR and CDR2 as SFDVKD. The DNA for the CDR3 is TGTGCCACCAGTGATCCGGGACAGGGCTACAATGAGCAGTTCTTC. Amino acid sequence: CATSDPGQGYNEQFF.

V is TRBV20-1 and J is TRBJ2-1; D unclear. Germline-derived CDR1 and CDR2 are DFQATT and SNEGSKA (reference sequence). V gave up 2 bases and J gave up 2 bases, with 10 bases separating them. CDR3 size: 14 residues. CDR3 sequence reads: CSARIPVAYNEQFF. As DNA, the CDR3 is TGCAGTGCTAGAATCCCGGTAGCCTACAATGAGCAGTTCTTC.

This clonotype has only a few counts. The chain employs TRBV20-1 and TRBJ2-7; 8 bases fit TRBD2. The germline V gene encodes CDR1 DFQATT and CDR2 SNEGSKA (reference sequence). The V and J ends lost 2 bases and 3 bases, in that order; junction bases with no gene match: 15. This CDR3 is 17 amino acids long. The CDR3 sequence: CSARSEFGPSGRYEQYF. The CDR3 DNA is TGCAGTGCTAGATCTGAATTTGGGCCTAGCGGGCGCTACGAGCAGTACTTC.

This clonotype appeared a few times. This rearrangement joins TRBV6-5 to TRBJ2-7; 7 nucleotides line up with TRBD1. This CDR3 region has 16 residues. Trimming at V came to 0 bases and at J to 3 bases, leaving 8 bases not matched to a gene. Germline CDR1 reads MNHEY; CDR2 reads SVGAGI. CDR3 sequence reads: CASSYSVGTVIYEQYF. In DNA, the CDR3 is TGTGCCAGCAGTTACTCGGTGGGGACAGTAATCTACGAGCAGTACTTC.